What follows are 14 T cell receptor beta chains derived from one specimen sequenced in a study of blood T cell repertoires in COVID-19. The repertoire was sequenced with immunoSEQ multiplex PCR; TCRdb's copy has only in-frame clones and lacks some. The sample includes 150,000 or so clones, 84% seen only once; the top ten take about 16%. Sequencing was done on a sample of PBMCs or T cells enriched from blood (not recorded which). The origin of the receptors is a man aged 50 to 60 who had recovered from COVID-19.

V is TRBV6-5 and J is TRBJ2-1, with TRBD2 identical over 8 bases. Germline V gene sequence: CDR1 MNHEY, CDR2 SVGAGI. Losses at the gene ends were 4 bases for V and 0 bases for J; bases not matched to a gene: 5. The CDR3 is 16 residues long. The CDR3 spells CASSLTLAGSYNEQFF. CDR3 nucleotides: TGTGCCAGCAGTTTAACTCTAGCGGGCTCCTACAATGAGCAGTTCTTC.

The chain couples TRBV28 to TRBJ1-1; no definite D call. The V gene's germline CDR1 is MDHEN and CDR2 SYDVKM. This CDR3 spans 13 amino acids. Deletions cut 10 bases from V and 1 base from J, with 13 bases between. The CDR3 reads CATYMIANTEAFF. CDR3 sequence (DNA): TGTGCCACTTACATGATTGCGAACACTGAAGCTTTCTTT.

This clone was detected a few times. The V call is TRBV5-4, the J call TRBJ1-1, with 7 bases aligning to TRBD1. The germline V gene encodes CDR1 SGHNT and CDR2 YYREEE (reference sequence). The V gene end was trimmed by 0 bases and the J gene end by 6 bases; junction bases not matched to a gene: 2. CDR3 length equals 13 residues. The CDR3, as DNA: TGTGCCAGCAGCTTGGGACAGGGCCCTGAAGCTTTCTTT. Residues: CASSLGQGPEAFF.

In this sample, this clone turned up once. This chain joins TRBV6-2 or TRBV6-3 and TRBJ2-7, with 9 nucleotides matching TRBD1. The CDR3 spans 14 residues. Unmatched junction bases numbered 5, after V lost 7 bases and J lost 1 base. The germline V gene encodes CDR1 MNHEY and CDR2 SVGEGT. The CDR3 sequence is CASNPGTGSYEQYF. The CDR3 bases are TGTGCCAGCAACCCCGGGACAGGGTCCTACGAGCAGTACTTC.

This clone has just one count. The CDR3: CASSLQGGPQFF. In DNA, the CDR3 is TGTGCCAGCAGCTTACAAGGGGGCCCTCAGTTCTTC. The rearrangement joins TRBV11-3 to TRBJ2-1, with 7 bases matching TRBD1. Germline-derived CDR1 and CDR2 are SGHNT and YENEEA. V was clipped by 2 bases and J by 13 bases; unmatched bases: 5. The CDR3 has 12 residues.

The CDR3 region has the DNA TGTGCCAGCAGACAGGGGTGGGACACCGGGGAGCTGTTTTTT. Protein: CASRQGWDTGELFF. This chain uses TRBV27 with TRBJ2-2; 7 bases align to TRBD1. V lost 6 bases, J lost 3 bases, and 4 bases stayed unmatched. Germline V gene lookup returns CDR1 MNHEY and CDR2 SMNVEV (reference sequence). The CDR3 contains 14 residues.

The J gene is TRBJ1-1, the V gene TRBV19; 10 bases map to TRBD1. The V and J ends lost 5 bases and 0 bases, in that order; junction bases with no gene match: 6. The CDR3 has 16 amino acids. Germline CDR1 LNHDA, CDR2 SQIVND (reference sequence). Here the CDR3 DNA reads TGTGCCAGTAGTCAGGGACAGGGGCGGATGAACACTGAAGCTTTCTTT. This sequence encodes CASSQGQGRMNTEAFF.

This clone was observed once. The rearrangement links TRBV10-3 to TRBJ1-5; D not certain. Between the trimmed V and J ends, which lost 2 bases and 4 bases, there was a span of 9 bases. Per germline, CDR1 ENHRY and CDR2 SYGVKD. The CDR3 totals 14 residues. The CDR3 is CAISEGSGNQPQHF. CDR3 coding DNA: TGTGCCATCAGTGAGGGTTCGGGGAATCAGCCCCAGCATTTT.

This clone has a handful of counts. V usage is TRBV5-3 and J usage is TRBJ2-7, with D possibly being TRBD1 (6 bases). TRBV5-3 is noted as an ORF with a role that remains uncertain. This CDR3 is built from 16 residues. The germline V and J ends were trimmed by 0 bases and 2 bases, with 15 bases remaining between them. CDR3 nucleotides: TGTGCCAGAAGCTTGGTGTCAGGGGTGGGGCCCTACGAGCAGTACTTC. This codes for CARSLVSGVGPYEQYF.

The chain links TRBV9 to TRBJ1-2; no definite D call. CDR3 size: 16 residues. The germline V and J ends were trimmed by 0 bases and 5 bases, with 17 bases remaining between them. From germline, CDR1 is SGDLS and CDR2 YYNGEE. CDR3 coding DNA: TGTGCCAGCAGCGTAGTAACGTCAACCAGGTCTTATGGCTACACCTTC. Translated, it gives CASSVVTSTRSYGYTF.

V usage is TRBV30 and J usage is TRBJ1-2; D is unresolved. V was cut by 5 bases and J by 0 bases, with 4 bases left in between. The CDR3 length is 11 residues. Germline V CDR1 and CDR2: GTSNPN, SVGIG (reference sequence). As DNA, the CDR3 is TGTGCCTGGGATACTAACTATGGCTACACCTTC. Translated, it gives CAWDTNYGYTF.

The J gene is TRBJ1-5, the V gene TRBV9; D remains unclear. CDR1 and CDR2 from the germline V gene are SGDLS and YYNGEE. V was pared by 3 bases and J by 6 bases, with 16 bases between. The CDR3 is made up of 15 amino acids. CDR3: CASSEGFGGAQPQHF. DNA for the CDR3: TGTGCCAGCAGCGAGGGCTTTGGAGGAGCTCAGCCCCAGCATTTT. Variable domain in full (rest from reference TRBV9 and TRBJ1-5): DSGVTQTPKHLITATGQRVTLRCSPRSGDLSVYWYQQSLDQGLQFLIQYYNGEERAKGNILERFSAQQFPDLHSELNLSSLELGDSALYFCASSEGFGGAQPQHFGDGTRLSIL.

The chain uses TRBV3-1 (or the pseudogene TRBV3-2) and TRBJ2-7; the D gene is possibly TRBD1 (5 bases). Germline loops: CDR1 LGHDT, CDR2 YNNKEL (reference sequence). V was cut by 6 bases and J by 2 bases, with 23 bases left in between. The CDR3 has 17 residues. The CDR3 reads CASSPRETATRTYEQYF. DNA for the CDR3: TGTGCCAGCAGTCCAAGAGAGACAGCGACGCGAACCTACGAGCAGTACTTC.

This clone was seen a handful of times. The chain combines TRBV29-1 with TRBJ1-1; D is perhaps TRBD1 (6 bases). Deletions cut 5 bases from V and 4 bases from J, with 17 bases between. Germline CDR1 and CDR2: SQVTM and ANQGSEA. This CDR3 spans 14 amino acids. CDR3 DNA: TGCAGCGTTAAGCCTCGAGGGGGGGGCACTGAAGCTTTCTTT. This codes for CSVKPRGGGTEAFF.